The text below deals with one T cell receptor beta chain. Participants came from about 23 US areas, aged about 18 to 90 years. Categorization into cohorts depended on clinical history that participants reported. The CDR3 is 15 amino acids. Germline CDR1 is LGHDT and CDR2 is YNNKEL (reference sequence). Trimming removed 9 bases from V and 4 bases from J, with 16 bases in between. The sample comes from a study of blood T cell repertoires in COVID-19. Overall study context: Sites across the United States, Italy and Spain contributed samples from acute and convalescent COVID-19.

In the original workflow: Amplification of reference gene primers was used by the study to estimate nucleated cell counts. TCRdb's copy holds only in-frame clones and misses some; the assay was immunoSEQ multiplex PCR. That table is the source of V, J and clone size, and D and trimming were worked out from the DNA. The table records a few hundred thousand clones, roughly 84% of them present only once. The sequenced sample consisted of PBMCs or T cells enriched from blood (not recorded which). This receptor was identified in a man between 50 and 59 years old who had recovered from COVID-19. The chain links TRBV3-1 (or the pseudogene TRBV3-2) to TRBJ1-6, with a possible D match to TRBD1 (5 bases). CDR3 residues: CARTTAKIYNSPLHF. For the CDR3, the DNA is TGTGCCAGGACGACAGCGAAGATTTATAATTCACCCCTCCACTTT.